This T cell receptor (beta chain) stems from a study of T cells in Graves' hyperthyroidism and ophthalmopathy. The CDR3 is 17 residues long. V was shortened by 6 bases and J by 0 bases, with 21 bases between the two germline ends. Germline V gives CDR1 MNHNY, CDR2 SVGAGI (reference sequence). Template material for amplifying TCR beta CDR3 regions consisted of RNA transcripts. TCR CDR3 underwent first-round RT-PCR with the HTBI primer set. TCRdb re-called the multiplex PCR reads through MiXCR, storing one row per CDR3 protein. Seen here are roughly 570,000 distinct CDR3 sequences, roughly 46% observed once, and the top ten hold roughly 8.2%. Worth noting for this clonotype: Its matching antigen is unknown.

General study results and limits: Through a model of 13 V-J features, ophthalmopathy was separated from stable hyperthyroidism.

Lactation, pregnancy, other autoimmune disease or uncontrolled infection led to exclusion of patients. Diagnoses were established using clinical symptoms, serum thyroxine and TRAb, thyroid ultrasound and orbital computed tomography. This chain uses TRBV6-6 with TRBJ2-7, with D unclear. This TCR came from a woman younger than 30 with Graves' hyperthyroidism. Input material: peripheral blood or thyroid tissue (not recorded which). The CDR3 nucleotides read TGTGCCAGCAGGCAATCGAGTTCGTACTGGAGCTCCTACGAGCAGTACTTC. The encoded protein is CASRQSSSYWSSYEQYF.